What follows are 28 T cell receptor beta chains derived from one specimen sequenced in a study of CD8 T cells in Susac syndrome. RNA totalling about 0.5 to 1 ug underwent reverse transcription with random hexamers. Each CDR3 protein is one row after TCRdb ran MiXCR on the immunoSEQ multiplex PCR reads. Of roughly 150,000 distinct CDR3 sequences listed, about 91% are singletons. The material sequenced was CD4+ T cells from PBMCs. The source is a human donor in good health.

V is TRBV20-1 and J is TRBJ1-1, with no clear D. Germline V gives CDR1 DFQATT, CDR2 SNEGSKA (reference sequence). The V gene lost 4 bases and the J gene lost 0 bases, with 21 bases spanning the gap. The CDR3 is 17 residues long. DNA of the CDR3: TGCAGTGCTATCCCCCGGACGGGTAATTTAATGAACACTGAAGCTTTCTTT. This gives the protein CSAIPRTGNLMNTEAFF.

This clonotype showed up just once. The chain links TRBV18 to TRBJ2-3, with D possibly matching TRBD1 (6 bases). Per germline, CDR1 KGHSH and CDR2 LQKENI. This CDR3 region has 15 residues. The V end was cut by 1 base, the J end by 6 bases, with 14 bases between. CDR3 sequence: CASSPRQGSEDTQYF. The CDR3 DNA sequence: TGTGCCAGCTCACCACGGCAGGGGTCGGAGGATACGCAGTATTTT.

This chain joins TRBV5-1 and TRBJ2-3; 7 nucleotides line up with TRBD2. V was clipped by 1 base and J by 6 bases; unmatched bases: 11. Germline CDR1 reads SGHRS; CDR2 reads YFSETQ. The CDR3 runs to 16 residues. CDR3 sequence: CASSLSGGGILDTQYF. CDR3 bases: TGCGCCAGCAGCTTGTCTGGCGGGGGTATTCTGGATACGCAGTATTTT. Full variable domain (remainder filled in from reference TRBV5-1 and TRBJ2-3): KAGVTQTPRYLIKTRGQQVTLSCSPISGHRSVSWYQQTPGQGLQFLFEYFSETQRNKGNFPGRFSGRQFSNSRSEMNVSTLELGDSALYLCASSLSGGGILDTQYFGPGTRLTVL.

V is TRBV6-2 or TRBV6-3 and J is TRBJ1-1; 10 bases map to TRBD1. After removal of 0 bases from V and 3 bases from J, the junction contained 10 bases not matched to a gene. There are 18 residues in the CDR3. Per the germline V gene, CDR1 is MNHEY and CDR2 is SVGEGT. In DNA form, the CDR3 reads TGTGCCAGCAGTTACTCCGGACAGGGGGGGCGCATGGACACTGAAGCTTTCTTT. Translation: CASSYSGQGGRMDTEAFF.

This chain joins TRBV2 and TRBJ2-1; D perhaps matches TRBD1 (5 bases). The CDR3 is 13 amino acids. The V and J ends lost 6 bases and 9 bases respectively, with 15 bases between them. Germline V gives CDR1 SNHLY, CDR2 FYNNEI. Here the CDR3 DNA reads TGTGCCAGCAGCCACAAGGGGCCGGCTGAGCAGTTCTTC. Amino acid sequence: CASSHKGPAEQFF.

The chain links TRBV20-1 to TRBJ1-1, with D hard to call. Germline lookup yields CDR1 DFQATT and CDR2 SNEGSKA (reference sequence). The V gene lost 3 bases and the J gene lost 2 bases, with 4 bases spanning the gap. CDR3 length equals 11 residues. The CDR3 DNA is TGCAGTGCTAGGGCTAACACTGAAGCTTTCTTT. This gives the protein CSARANTEAFF.

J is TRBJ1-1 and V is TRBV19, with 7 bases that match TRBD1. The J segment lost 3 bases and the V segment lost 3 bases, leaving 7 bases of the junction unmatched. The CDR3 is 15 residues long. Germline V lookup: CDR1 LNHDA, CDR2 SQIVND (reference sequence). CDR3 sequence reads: CASSIRLTGDTEAFF. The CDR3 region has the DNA TGTGCCAGTAGTATCCGCCTCACAGGGGACACTGAAGCTTTCTTT.

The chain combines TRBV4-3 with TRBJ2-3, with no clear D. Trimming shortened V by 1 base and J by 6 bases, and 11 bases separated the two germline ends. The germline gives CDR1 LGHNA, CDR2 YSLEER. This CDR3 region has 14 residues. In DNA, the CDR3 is TGCGCCAGCAGCCAAGGATTGGAGAGGGATACGCAGTATTTT. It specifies CASSQGLERDTQYF.

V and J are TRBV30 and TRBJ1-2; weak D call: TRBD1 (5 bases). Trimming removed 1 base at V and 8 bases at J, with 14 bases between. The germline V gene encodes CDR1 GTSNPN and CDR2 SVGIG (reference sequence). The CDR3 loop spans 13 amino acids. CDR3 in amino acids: CAWSGQGLRGYTF. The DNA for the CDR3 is TGTGCCTGGAGTGGGCAGGGTCTTAGGGGCTACACCTTC. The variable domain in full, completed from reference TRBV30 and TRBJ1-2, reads SQTIHQWPATLVQPVGSPLSLECTVEGTSNPNLYWYRQAAGRGLQLLFYSVGIGQISSEVPQNLSASRPQDRQFILSSKKLLLSDSGFYLCAWSGQGLRGYTFGSGTRLTVV.

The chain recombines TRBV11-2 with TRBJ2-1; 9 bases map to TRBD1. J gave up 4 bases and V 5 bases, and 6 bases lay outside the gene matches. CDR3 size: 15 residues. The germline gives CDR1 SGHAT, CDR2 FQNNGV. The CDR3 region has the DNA TGTGCCAGCAGCCGGGACAGGGAACGGTACAATGAGCAGTTCTTC. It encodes CASSRDRERYNEQFF.

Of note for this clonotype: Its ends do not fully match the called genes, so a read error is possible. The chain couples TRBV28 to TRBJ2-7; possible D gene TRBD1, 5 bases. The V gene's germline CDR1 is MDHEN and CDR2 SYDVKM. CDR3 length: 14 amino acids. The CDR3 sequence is CASSFQGRTYEQHF. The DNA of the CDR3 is TGTGCCAGCAGTTTTCAGGGAAGGACCTACGAGCAGCACTTC.

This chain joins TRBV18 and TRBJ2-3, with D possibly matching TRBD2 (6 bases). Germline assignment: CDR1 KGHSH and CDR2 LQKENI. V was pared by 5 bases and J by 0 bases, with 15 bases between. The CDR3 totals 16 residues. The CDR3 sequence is CASSSTSSRSTDTQYF. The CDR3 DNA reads TGTGCCAGCTCATCGACTAGTTCGAGGAGCACAGATACGCAGTATTTT.

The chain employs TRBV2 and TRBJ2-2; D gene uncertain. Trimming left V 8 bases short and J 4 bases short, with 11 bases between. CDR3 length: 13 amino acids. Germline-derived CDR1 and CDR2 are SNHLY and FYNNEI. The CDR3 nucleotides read TGTGCCAGCTCCCCCCGAACCACCGGGGAGCTGTTTTTT. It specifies CASSPRTTGELFF.

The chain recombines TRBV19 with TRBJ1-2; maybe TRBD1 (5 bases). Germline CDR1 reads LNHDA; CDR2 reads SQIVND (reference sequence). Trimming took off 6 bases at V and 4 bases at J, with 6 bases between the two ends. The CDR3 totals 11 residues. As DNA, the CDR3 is TGTGCCAGTAGACAGGCCTATGGCTACACCTTC. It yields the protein CASRQAYGYTF.

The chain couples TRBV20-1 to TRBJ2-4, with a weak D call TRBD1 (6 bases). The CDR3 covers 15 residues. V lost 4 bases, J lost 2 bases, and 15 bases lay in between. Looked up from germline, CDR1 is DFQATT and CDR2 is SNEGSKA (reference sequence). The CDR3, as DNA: TGCAGTGCTACCGGGACACTAACTTCCAAAAACATTCAGTACTTC. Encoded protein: CSATGTLTSKNIQYF.

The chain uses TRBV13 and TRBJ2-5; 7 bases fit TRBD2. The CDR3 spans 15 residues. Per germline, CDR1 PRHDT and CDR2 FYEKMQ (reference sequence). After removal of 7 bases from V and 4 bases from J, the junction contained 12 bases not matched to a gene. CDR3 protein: CASISHSGGGETQYF. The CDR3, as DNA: TGTGCCAGCATTTCTCATTCGGGGGGTGGAGAGACCCAGTACTTC.

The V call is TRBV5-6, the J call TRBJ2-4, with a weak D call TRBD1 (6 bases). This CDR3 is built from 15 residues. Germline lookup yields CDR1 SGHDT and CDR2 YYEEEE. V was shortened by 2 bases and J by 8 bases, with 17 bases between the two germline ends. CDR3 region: CASSLSRGPLDIQYF. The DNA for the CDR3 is TGTGCCAGCAGCTTAAGCAGGGGTCCTCTGGACATTCAGTACTTC.

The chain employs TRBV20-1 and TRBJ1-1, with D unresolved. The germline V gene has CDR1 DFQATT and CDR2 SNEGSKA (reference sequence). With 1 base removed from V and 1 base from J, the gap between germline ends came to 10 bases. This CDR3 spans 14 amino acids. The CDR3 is CSARGFRGNTEAFF. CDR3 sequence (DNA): TGCAGTGCTAGAGGGTTTCGAGGGAACACTGAAGCTTTCTTT.

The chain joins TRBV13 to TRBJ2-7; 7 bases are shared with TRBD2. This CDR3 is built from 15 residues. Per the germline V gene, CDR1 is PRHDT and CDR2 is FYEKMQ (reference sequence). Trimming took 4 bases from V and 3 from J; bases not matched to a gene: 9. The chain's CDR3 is CASSSLRDYFYEQYF. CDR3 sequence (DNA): TGTGCCAGCAGCTCACTGCGGGACTATTTCTACGAGCAGTACTTC.

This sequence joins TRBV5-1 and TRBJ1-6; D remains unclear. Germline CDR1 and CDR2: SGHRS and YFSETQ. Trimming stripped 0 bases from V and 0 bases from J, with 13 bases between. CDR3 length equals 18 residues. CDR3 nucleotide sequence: TGCGCCAGCAGCTTGGGTATCCAGGCTAGCTCCTATAATTCACCCCTCCACTTT. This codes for CASSLGIQASSYNSPLHF.

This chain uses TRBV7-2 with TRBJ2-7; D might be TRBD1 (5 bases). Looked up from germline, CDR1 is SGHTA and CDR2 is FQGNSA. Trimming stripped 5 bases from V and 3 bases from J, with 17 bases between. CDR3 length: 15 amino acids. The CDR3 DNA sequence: TGTGCCAGCAGCCCGGACACTTCCGGCCTCTACGAGCAGTACTTC. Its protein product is CASSPDTSGLYEQYF.

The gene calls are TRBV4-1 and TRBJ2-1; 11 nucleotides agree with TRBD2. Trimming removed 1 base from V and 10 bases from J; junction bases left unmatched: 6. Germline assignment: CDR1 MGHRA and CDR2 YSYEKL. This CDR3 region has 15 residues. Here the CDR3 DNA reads TGCGCCAGCAGCCAAGGACTAGCGGGGACTAGGGAGCAGTTCTTC. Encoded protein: CASSQGLAGTREQFF.

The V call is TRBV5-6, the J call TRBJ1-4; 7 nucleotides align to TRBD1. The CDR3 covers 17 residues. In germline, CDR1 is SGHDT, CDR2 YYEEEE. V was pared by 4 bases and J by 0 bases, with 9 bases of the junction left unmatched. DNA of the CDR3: TGTGCCAGCAGCCGGCGCAGGGGGGATGCAACTAATGAAAAACTGTTTTTT. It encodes CASSRRRGDATNEKLFF.

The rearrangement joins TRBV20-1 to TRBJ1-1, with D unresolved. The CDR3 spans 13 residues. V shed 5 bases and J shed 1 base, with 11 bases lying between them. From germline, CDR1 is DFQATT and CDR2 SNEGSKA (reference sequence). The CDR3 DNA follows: TGCAGTGCTCCACACACGGAGAACACTGAAGCTTTCTTT. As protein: CSAPHTENTEAFF.

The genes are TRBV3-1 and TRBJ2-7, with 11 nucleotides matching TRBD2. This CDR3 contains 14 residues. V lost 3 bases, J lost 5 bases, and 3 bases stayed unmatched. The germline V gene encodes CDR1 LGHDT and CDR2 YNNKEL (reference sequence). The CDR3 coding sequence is TGTGCCAGCAGCCATAGCGGGAGGGACCACGAGCAGTACTTC. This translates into CASSHSGRDHEQYF.

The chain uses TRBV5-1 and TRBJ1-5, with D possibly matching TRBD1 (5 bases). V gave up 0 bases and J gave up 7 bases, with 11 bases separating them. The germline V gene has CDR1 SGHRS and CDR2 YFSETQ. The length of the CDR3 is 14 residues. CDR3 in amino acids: CASSLEGRDQPQHF. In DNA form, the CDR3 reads TGCGCCAGCAGCTTGGAGGGCAGGGACCAGCCCCAGCATTTT.

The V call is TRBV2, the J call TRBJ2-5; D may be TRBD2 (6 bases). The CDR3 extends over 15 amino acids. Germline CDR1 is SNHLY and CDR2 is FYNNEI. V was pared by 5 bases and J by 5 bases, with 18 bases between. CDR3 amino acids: CASSWEVLLRETQYF. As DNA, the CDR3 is TGTGCCAGCAGTTGGGAGGTCTTGCTTCGGGAGACCCAGTACTTC.

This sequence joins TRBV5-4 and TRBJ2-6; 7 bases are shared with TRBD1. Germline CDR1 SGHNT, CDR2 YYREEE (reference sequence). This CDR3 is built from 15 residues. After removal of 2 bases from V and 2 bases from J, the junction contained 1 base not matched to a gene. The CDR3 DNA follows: TGTGCCAGCAGCTTCGACAGGGCTGGGGCCAACGTCCTGACTTTC. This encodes CASSFDRAGANVLTF. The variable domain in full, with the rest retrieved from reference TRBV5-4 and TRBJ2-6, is ETGVTQSPTHLIKTRGQQVTLRCSSQSGHNTVSWYQQALGQGPQFIFQYYREEENGRGNFPPRFSGLQFPNYSSELNVNALELDDSALYLCASSFDRAGANVLTFGAGSRLTVL.